This paragraph reports one T cell receptor (beta chain). The antigen remains unidentified. This sample was taken from a study of T cells in Graves' hyperthyroidism and ophthalmopathy. Findings and caveats of the study: Blood samples included most of the expanded thyroid clonotypes exceeding 0.001.

The CDR3 regions of TCR beta were amplified from RNA transcripts. The study used the HTBI primer set for a first-round RT-PCR of the TCR CDR3. One entry per CDR3 protein results from TCRdb running MiXCR on the multiplex PCR reads. The repertoire holds about 560,000 distinct CDR3 sequences, with less than 15% as singletons. Absent ophthalmopathy progression within 18 months defined stable Graves' hyperthyroidism. Germline V gene lookup returns CDR1 LGHDT and CDR2 YNNKEL (reference sequence). Trimming left V 4 bases short and J 3 bases short, with 9 bases between. This CDR3 is built from 14 residues. The TCR originated in a woman in her 40s with Graves' hyperthyroidism. This chain connects TRBV3-1 to TRBJ2-2, with a weak D call TRBD2 (6 bases). Sequenced sample: blood. CDR3 residues: CASSPGTHTGELFF. CDR3 coding DNA: TGTGCCAGCAGCCCCGGGACTCACACCGGGGAGCTGTTTTTT.